Presented here are 8 T cell receptor beta chains from one specimen sequenced in a study of blood T cell repertoires in COVID-19. Sequencing was performed with immunoSEQ multiplex PCR; in TCRdb, only in-frame clones are kept and a portion is missing. The data hold under 300,000 clones, with just over 90% observed a single time. The specimen was PBMCs or T cells enriched from blood (not recorded which). The origin of the receptors is a middle-aged woman with acute COVID-19.

This chain uses TRBV6-4 with TRBJ2-3, with D possibly TRBD2 on 5 matching bases. CDR3 size: 13 residues. Germline-derived CDR1 and CDR2 are MRHNA and SNTAGT. V was shortened by 7 bases and J by 1 base, with 9 bases between the two germline ends. The CDR3 loop reads CASTSGCTDTQYF. The CDR3 DNA reads as TGTGCCAGCACAAGCGGATGCACAGATACGCAGTATTTT.

The V and J genes are TRBV5-6 and TRBJ2-5, with TRBD2 identical over 8 bases. V was clipped by 3 bases and J by 2 bases; unmatched bases: 9. The CDR3 totals 16 residues. The germline CDR1 and CDR2 sequences are SGHDT and YYEEEE. The CDR3 DNA follows: TGTGCCAGCAGCTCTCCAACGCGGGAGGCTCAAGAGACCCAGTACTTC. It translates to CASSSPTREAQETQYF.

A single count supports this clone. This rearrangement joins TRBV19 to TRBJ1-1; 9 bases line up with TRBD1. From germline, CDR1 is LNHDA and CDR2 SQIVND (reference sequence). The CDR3 runs to 17 residues. V shed 6 bases, J shed 5 bases, and the junction held 16 bases outside the gene matches. CDR3 sequence reads: CASSPEVAGQGRTEAFF. CDR3 coding DNA: TGTGCCAGTAGCCCAGAGGTTGCGGGACAGGGTCGGACTGAAGCTTTCTTT.

A single count supports this clone. This chain joins TRBV2 and TRBJ2-5; 9 nucleotides line up with TRBD1. The V segment lost 7 bases and the J segment 1 base; nucleotides outside the gene matches: 4. The germline V gene has CDR1 SNHLY and CDR2 FYNNEI. The CDR3 extends over 14 amino acids. The CDR3 reads CASNRDRAQETQYF. CDR3 coding DNA: TGTGCCAGCAACCGGGACAGGGCCCAAGAGACCCAGTACTTC.

The chain has TRBV5-4 and TRBJ2-1, with TRBD2 matching 10 bases. Germline V CDR1 and CDR2: SGHNT, YYREEE (reference sequence). V was pared by 2 bases and J by 6 bases, with 5 bases of the junction left unmatched. This CDR3 contains 15 residues. CDR3 in amino acids: CASSFGTSAPNEQFF. DNA of the CDR3: TGTGCCAGCAGCTTCGGGACTAGCGCACCCAATGAGCAGTTCTTC.

The chain has TRBV18 and TRBJ1-2; D may be TRBD1 (5 bases). This CDR3 region has 15 residues. From germline, CDR1 is KGHSH and CDR2 LQKENI. The V end lost 4 bases, the J end lost 4 bases, and 16 bases lay between the germline ends. The CDR3 bases are TGTGCCAGCTCACTCGGGAGGGGTCAAGGCTATGGCTACACCTTC. Its translation: CASSLGRGQGYGYTF.

This rearrangement joins TRBV18 to TRBJ2-2, with 10 bases lining up with TRBD1. V lost 2 bases, J lost 5 bases, and 5 bases stayed unmatched. Germline loops: CDR1 KGHSH, CDR2 LQKENI. The CDR3 has 16 amino acids. CDR3 in amino acids: CASSPGDRGRTGELFF. The CDR3 nucleotides read TGTGCCAGCTCACCAGGGGACAGGGGACGGACCGGGGAGCTGTTTTTT.

The chain links TRBV2 to TRBJ2-5; 8 positions agree with TRBD1. The germline CDR1 and CDR2 sequences are SNHLY and FYNNEI. Germline trimming cut 8 bases from V and 1 base from J; bases unmatched to any gene: 6. The CDR3 sequence is 14 residues long. The CDR3 nucleotides read TGTGCCAGCTCACAGGACAGGGCCCAAGAGACCCAGTACTTC. Protein sequence: CASSQDRAQETQYF.